The present T cell receptor beta chain was sequenced within a study of blood T cells in healthy people across ages. Germline CDR1 reads SGDLS; CDR2 reads YYNGEE. V was pared by 4 bases and J by 10 bases, with 21 bases between. The CDR3 loop spans 15 amino acids. Primers used in a second PCR of about 7 to 12 cycles were a sample-barcoded 5' primer and a J-beta primer mix. TCRdb reanalysed the 5' RACE reads using MiXCR and keeps one entry per CDR3 protein. The table includes approximately 800,000 distinct CDR3 sequences, approximately 53% detected once. The chain links TRBV9 to TRBJ2-1; D may be TRBD2 (8 bases). The TCR originated in a man in his forties in good health. Sequenced input: blood. The CDR3 region has the DNA TGTGCCAGCAGCCCAGGGGGGTCGGGACTAGGGGAGCAGTTCTTC. Translated: CASSPGGSGLGEQFF.